The clone carrying this T cell receptor beta chain was seen more than once but under ten times. Its antigen remains unknown. The data belong to a study of blood T cells in healthy people across ages. Study-level findings and limits: Any changes in expanded clonotypes were possibly confounded, as donor CMV status remained unknown.

The authors ran a second PCR of about 7 to 11 cycles using a sample-barcoded 5' primer and a J-beta primer mix. Each of the cDNA molecules was tagged by a template-switch adaptor with 12 random nucleotides. TCRdb reanalysed the 5' RACE reads using MiXCR and keeps one entry per CDR3 protein. The sample lists about 1.4 million distinct CDR3 sequences; 45% to 70% were seen once. PBMCs, at least 6 million per sample, were isolated. The V gene lost 3 bases and the J gene lost 3 bases, with 12 bases spanning the gap. Germline loops: CDR1 SGHDN, CDR2 FVKESK. The length of the CDR3 is 14 residues. The gene calls are TRBV14 and TRBJ2-7; no firm D call. The material sequenced was blood. This clonotype was sampled from a man aged 18 to 29 in good health. DNA of the CDR3: TGTGCCAGCAGCCAGTGGACCGGAAACTACGAGCAGTACTTC. It codes for CASSQWTGNYEQYF.